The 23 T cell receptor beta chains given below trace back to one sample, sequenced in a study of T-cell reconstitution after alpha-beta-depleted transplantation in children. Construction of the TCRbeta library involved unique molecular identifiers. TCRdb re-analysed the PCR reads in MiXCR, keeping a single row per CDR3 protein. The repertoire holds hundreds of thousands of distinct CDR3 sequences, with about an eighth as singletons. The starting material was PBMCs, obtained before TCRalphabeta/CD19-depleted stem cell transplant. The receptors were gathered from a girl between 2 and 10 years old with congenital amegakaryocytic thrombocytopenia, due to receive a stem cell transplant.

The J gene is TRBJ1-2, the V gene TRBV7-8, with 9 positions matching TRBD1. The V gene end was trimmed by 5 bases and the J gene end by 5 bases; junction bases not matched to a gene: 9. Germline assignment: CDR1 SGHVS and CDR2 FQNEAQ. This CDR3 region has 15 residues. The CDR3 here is CASSPGQGPLYGYTF. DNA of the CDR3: TGTGCCAGCAGCCCCGGACAGGGGCCTTTATATGGCTACACCTTC.

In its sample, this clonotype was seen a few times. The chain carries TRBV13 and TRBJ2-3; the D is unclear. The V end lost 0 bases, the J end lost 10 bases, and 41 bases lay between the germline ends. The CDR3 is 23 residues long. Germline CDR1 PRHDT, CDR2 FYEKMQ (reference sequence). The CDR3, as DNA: TGTGCCAGCAGCTTAGGCCGAACCGAATCCCCCAGACCTCACAGTGTAGACATTGGGGCGCAGTATTTT. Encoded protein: CASSLGRTESPRPHSVDIGAQYF.

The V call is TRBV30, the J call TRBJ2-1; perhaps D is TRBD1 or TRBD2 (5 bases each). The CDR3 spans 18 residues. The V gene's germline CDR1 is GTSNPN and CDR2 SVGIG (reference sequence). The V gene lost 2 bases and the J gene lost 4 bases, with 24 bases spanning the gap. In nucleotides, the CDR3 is TGTGCCTGGAGTTTCCGCCCGGTCTCCCCGGGACCATACAATGAGCAGTTCTTC. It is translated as CAWSFRPVSPGPYNEQFF. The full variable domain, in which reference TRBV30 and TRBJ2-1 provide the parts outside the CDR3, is SQTIHQWPATLVQPVGSPLSLECTVEGTSNPNLYWYRQAAGRGLQLLFYSVGIGQISSEVPQNLSASRPQDRQFILSSKKLLLSDSGFYLCAWSFRPVSPGPYNEQFFGPGTRLTVL.

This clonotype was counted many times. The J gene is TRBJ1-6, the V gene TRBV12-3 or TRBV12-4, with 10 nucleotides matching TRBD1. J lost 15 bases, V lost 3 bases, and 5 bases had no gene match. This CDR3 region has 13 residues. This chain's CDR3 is CASSFDRGQLLHF. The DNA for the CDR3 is TGTGCCAGCAGTTTTGACAGGGGGCAACTCCTCCACTTT.

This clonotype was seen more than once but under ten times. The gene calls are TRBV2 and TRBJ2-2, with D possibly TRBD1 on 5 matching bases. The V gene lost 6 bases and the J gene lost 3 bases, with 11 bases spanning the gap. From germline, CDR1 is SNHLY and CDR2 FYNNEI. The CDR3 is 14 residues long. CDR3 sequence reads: CASRPEQDTGELFF. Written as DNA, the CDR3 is TGTGCCAGCAGGCCGGAACAGGACACCGGGGAGCTGTTTTTT.

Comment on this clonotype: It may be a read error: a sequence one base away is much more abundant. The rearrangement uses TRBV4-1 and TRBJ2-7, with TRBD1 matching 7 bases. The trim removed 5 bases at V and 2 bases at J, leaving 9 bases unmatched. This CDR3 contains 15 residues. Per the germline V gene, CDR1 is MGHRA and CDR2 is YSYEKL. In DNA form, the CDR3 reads TGCGCCAGCAGCTTGACCGGGACAGCAGCCTACGAGCAGTACTTC. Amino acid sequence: CASSLTGTAAYEQYF.

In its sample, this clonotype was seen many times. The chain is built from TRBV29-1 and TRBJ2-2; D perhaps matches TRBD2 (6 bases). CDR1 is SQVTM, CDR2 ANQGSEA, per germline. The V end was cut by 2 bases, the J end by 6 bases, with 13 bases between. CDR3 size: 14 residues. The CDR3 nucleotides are TGCAGCGTTGAATCGGACCCGGGGGCCGGGGAGCTGTTTTTT. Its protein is CSVESDPGAGELFF.

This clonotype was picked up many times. CDR3 sequence: CASSSPSAQPLTGELFF. As DNA, the CDR3 is TGCGCCAGCAGCTCGCCTTCGGCACAGCCTCTCACCGGGGAGCTGTTTTTT. V gene TRBV4-1 combines with J gene TRBJ2-2; D is unclear. V was clipped by 5 bases and J by 4 bases, with 20 bases between them. The CDR3 runs 17 residues. Germline CDR1 MGHRA, CDR2 YSYEKL.

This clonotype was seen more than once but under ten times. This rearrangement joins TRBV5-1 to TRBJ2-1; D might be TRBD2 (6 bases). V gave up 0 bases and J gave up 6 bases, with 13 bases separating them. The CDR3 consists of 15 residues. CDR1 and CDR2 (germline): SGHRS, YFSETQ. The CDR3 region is CASSLGGESGNEQFF. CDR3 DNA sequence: TGCGCCAGCAGCTTGGGGGGGGAGAGCGGCAATGAGCAGTTCTTC.

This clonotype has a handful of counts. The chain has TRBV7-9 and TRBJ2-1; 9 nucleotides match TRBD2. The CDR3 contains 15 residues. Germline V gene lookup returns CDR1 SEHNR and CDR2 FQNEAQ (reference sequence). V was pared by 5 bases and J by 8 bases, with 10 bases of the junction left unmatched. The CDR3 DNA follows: TGTGCCAGCAGCCTTTATAGCGGGAGCTCGGATGAGCAGTTCTTC. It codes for CASSLYSGSSDEQFF.

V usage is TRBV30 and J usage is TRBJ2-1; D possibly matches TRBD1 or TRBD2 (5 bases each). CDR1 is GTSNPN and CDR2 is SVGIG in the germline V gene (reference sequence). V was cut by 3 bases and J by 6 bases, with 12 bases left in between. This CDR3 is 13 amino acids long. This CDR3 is CAWSPGPTNEQFF. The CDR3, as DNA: TGTGCCTGGAGCCCGGGACCGACCAATGAGCAGTTCTTC. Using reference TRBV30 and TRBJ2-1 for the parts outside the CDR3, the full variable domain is SQTIHQWPATLVQPVGSPLSLECTVEGTSNPNLYWYRQAAGRGLQLLFYSVGIGQISSEVPQNLSASRPQDRQFILSSKKLLLSDSGFYLCAWSPGPTNEQFFGPGTRLTVL.

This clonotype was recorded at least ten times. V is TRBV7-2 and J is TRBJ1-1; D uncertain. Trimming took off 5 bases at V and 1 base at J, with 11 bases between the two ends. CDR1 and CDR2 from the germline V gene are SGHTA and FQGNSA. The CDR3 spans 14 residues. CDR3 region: CASSPTLTNTEAFF. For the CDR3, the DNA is TGTGCCAGCAGCCCGACCCTAACGAACACTGAAGCTTTCTTT.

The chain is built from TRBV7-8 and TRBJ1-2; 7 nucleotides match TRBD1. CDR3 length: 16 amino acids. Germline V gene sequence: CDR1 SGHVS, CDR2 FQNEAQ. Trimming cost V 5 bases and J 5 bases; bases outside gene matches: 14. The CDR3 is CASSLYGTATAYGYTF. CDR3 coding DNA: TGTGCCAGCAGCCTTTACGGGACAGCTACCGCTTATGGCTACACCTTC.

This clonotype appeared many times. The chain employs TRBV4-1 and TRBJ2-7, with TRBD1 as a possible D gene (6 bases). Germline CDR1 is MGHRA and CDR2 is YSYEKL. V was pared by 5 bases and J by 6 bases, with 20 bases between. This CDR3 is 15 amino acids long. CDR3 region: CASSAPALGTFEQYF. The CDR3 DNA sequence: TGCGCCAGCAGCGCGCCAGCTCTTGGGACATTCGAGCAGTACTTC.

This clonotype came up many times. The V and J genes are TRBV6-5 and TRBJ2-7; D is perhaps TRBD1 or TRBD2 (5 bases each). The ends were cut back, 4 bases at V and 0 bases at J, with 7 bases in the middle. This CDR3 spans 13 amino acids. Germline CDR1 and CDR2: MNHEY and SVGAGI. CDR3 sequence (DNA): TGTGCCAGCAGTTCCGGGGCCTCCTACGAGCAGTACTTC. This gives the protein CASSSGASYEQYF.

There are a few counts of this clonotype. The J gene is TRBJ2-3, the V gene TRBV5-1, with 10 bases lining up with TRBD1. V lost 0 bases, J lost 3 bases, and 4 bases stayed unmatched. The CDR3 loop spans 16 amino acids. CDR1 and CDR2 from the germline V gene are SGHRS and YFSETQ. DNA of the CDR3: TGCGCCAGCAGCTTGGCCGGGGACAGGGGAACAGATACGCAGTATTTT. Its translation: CASSLAGDRGTDTQYF.

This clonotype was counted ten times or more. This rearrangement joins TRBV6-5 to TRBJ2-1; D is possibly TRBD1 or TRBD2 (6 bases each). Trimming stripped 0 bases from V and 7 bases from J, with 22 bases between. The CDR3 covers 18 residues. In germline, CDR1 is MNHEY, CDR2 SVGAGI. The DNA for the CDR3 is TGTGCCAGCAGTTACTCGTTTATGACGGGGGCCGCGGGGAATGAGCAGTTCTTC. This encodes CASSYSFMTGAAGNEQFF.

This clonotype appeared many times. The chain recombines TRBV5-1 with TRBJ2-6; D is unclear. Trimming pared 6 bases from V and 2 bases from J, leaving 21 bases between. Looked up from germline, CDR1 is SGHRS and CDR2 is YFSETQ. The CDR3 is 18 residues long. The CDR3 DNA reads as TGCGCCAGCATAAGAGGCCCCACCGTAGGTCCTGGGGCCAACGTCCTGACTTTC. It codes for CASIRGPTVGPGANVLTF.

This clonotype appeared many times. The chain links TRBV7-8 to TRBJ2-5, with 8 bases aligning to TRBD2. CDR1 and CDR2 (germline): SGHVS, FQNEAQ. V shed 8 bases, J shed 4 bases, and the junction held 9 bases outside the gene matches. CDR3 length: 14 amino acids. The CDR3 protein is CASLHREGRETQYF. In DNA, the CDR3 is TGTGCCAGCCTTCACCGGGAGGGCCGAGAGACCCAGTACTTC.

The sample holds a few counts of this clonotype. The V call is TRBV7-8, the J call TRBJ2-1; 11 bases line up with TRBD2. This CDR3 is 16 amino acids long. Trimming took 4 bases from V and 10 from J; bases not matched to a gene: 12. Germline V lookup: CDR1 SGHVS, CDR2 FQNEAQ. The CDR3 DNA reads TGTGCCAGCAGCTACGATAGCGGGAGGGGCCGTGTCGAGCAGTTCTTC. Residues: CASSYDSGRGRVEQFF. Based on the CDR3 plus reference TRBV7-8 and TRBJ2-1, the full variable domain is GAGVSQSPRYKVAKRGQDVALRCDPISGHVSLFWYQQALGQGPEFLTYFQNEAQLDKSGLPSDRFFAERPEGSVSTLKIQRTQQEDSAVYLCASSYDSGRGRVEQFFGPGTRLTVL.

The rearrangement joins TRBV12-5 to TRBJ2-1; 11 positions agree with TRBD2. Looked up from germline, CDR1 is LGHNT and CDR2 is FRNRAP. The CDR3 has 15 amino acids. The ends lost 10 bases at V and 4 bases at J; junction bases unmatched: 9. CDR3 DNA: TGTGCTACTTGGGGGACTAGCGGAGGGTACAATGAGCAGTTCTTC. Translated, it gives CATWGTSGGYNEQFF.

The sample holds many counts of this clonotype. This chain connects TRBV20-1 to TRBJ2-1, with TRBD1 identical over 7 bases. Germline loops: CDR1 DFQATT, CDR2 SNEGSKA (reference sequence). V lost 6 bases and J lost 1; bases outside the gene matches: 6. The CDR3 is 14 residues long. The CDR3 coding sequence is TGCAGTGCCACGGGACAGCGTTCCTACAATGAGCAGTTCTTC. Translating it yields CSATGQRSYNEQFF.

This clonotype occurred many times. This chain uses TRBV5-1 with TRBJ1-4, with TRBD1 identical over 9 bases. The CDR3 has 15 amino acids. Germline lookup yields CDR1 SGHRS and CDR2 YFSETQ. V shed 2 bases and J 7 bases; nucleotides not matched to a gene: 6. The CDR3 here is CASSFFGQGLEKLFF. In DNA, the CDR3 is TGCGCCAGCAGCTTTTTTGGACAGGGGCTTGAAAAACTGTTTTTT.